The next 6 T cell receptor beta chains were all read from a single sample in a study of Graves' ophthalmopathy and Graves' hyperthyroidism. Beta-chain TCR CDR3 regions were amplified from RNA transcripts. HTBI-primed first-round RT-PCR preceded second-round multiplex PCR. TCRdb reanalysed the multiplex PCR reads using MiXCR and keeps one entry per CDR3 protein. The sample yields over 450,000 distinct CDR3 sequences, under 15% seen once. The sample was blood. These receptors came from a woman aged 25 to 39 with Graves' ophthalmopathy.

The gene calls are TRBV5-1 and TRBJ2-5; TRBD1 is a possible D gene (5 bases). Germline V gene data show CDR1 as SGHRS and CDR2 as YFSETQ. The CDR3 runs 16 residues. V was shortened by 0 bases and J by 1 base, with 13 bases between the two germline ends. CDR3 region: CASSLAVQGFQETQYF. Here the CDR3 DNA reads TGCGCCAGCAGCTTGGCCGTGCAGGGCTTCCAAGAGACCCAGTACTTC.

This clonotype occurred many times. The rearrangement uses TRBV3-1 and TRBJ1-5; D gene unclear. V was clipped by 4 bases and J by 2 bases, with 18 bases between them. The CDR3 has 17 residues. Germline CDR1 LGHDT, CDR2 YNNKEL (reference sequence). CDR3: CASSPSDWAIGNQPQHF. The CDR3 nucleotides read TGTGCCAGCAGCCCGTCTGATTGGGCAATTGGCAATCAGCCCCAGCATTTT.

In this sample, this clonotype turned up many times. The chain joins TRBV27 to TRBJ1-1, with D hard to call. CDR1 is MNHEY, CDR2 SMNVEV, per germline (reference sequence). The CDR3 has 15 amino acids. V was cut by 1 base and J by 4 bases, with 13 bases left in between. CDR3 residues: CASSLLSRGTTEAFF. The CDR3 DNA is TGTGCCAGCAGTTTATTATCCCGAGGAACCACTGAAGCTTTCTTT.

This chain links TRBV3-1 with TRBJ1-2; 11 nucleotides line up with TRBD1. Germline V gene sequence: CDR1 LGHDT, CDR2 YNNKEL (reference sequence). V trimming: 6 bases; J trimming: 0 bases; junction bases outside the gene matches: 6. The CDR3 is 16 residues long. CDR3 DNA: TGTGCCAGCAGTATATGGGGACAGGGGGCTAACTATGGCTACACCTTC. This encodes CASSIWGQGANYGYTF.

This clonotype was seen ten or more times. The rearrangement links TRBV6-1 to TRBJ1-1, with 7 bases aligning to TRBD1. The germline gives CDR1 MNHNS, CDR2 SASEGT. The V and J ends lost 5 bases and 4 bases, in that order; junction bases with no gene match: 4. This CDR3 has 13 residues. CDR3 protein: CASSLRDSTEAFF. DNA of the CDR3: TGTGCCAGCAGTCTCCGGGACAGCACTGAAGCTTTCTTT.

This clonotype showed up many times. The chain employs TRBV30 and TRBJ1-1; possibly TRBD1 for D (5 bases). The CDR3 loop spans 12 amino acids. Trimming removed 5 bases from V and 4 bases from J, with 11 bases in between. CDR1 is GTSNPN and CDR2 is SVGIG in the germline V gene (reference sequence). The CDR3 loop reads CAWGRGGTEAFF. The CDR3 DNA reads TGTGCCTGGGGGAGGGGCGGCACTGAAGCTTTCTTT.